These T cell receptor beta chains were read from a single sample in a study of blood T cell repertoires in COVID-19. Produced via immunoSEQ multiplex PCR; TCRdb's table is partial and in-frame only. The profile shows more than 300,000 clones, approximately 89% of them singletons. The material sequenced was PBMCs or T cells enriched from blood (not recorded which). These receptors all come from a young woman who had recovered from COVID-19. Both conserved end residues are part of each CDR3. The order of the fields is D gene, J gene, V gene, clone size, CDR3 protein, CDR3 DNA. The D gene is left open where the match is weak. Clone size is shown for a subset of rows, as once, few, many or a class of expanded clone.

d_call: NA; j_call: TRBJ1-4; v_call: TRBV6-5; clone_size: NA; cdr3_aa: CASSRRDGYNEKLFF; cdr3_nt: TGTGCCAGCAGTAGGCGGGACGGCTATAATGAAAAACTGTTTTTT
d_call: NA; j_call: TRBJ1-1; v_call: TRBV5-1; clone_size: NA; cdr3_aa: CASSLEGQGTEAFF; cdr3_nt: TGCGCCAGCAGCTTGGAAGGGCAGGGCACTGAAGCTTTCTTT
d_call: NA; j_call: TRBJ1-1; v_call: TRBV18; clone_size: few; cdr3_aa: CASSPTGNSEAFF; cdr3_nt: TGTGCCAGCTCACCAACAGGGAACTCTGAAGCTTTCTTT
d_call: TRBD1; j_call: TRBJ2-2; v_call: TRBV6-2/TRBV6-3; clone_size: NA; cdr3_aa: CASSSLGQGRTGELFF; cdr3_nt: TGTGCCAGCAGTTCCCTTGGACAGGGGCGAACCGGGGAGCTGTTTTTT
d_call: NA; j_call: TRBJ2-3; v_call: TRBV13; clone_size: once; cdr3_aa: CASSLLSVTDTQYF; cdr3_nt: TGTGCCAGCAGCCTACTTAGCGTAACAGATACGCAGTATTTT
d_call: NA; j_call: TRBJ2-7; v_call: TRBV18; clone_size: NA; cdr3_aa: CASSPLNLANIYEQYF; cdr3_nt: TGTGCCAGCTCACCACTCAACCTAGCGAACATATACGAGCAGTACTTC
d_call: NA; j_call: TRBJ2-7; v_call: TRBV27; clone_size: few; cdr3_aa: CASSFRGTTYEQYF; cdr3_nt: TGTGCCAGCAGTTTCCGCGGGACCACCTACGAGCAGTACTTC
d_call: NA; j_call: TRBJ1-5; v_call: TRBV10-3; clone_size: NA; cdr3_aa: CAISESLGQPQHF; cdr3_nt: TGTGCCATCAGTGAGTCGCTCGGGCAGCCCCAGCATTTT
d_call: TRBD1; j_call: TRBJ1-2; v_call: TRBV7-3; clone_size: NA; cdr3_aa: CASSQGGESANYGYTF; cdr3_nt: TGTGCCAGCAGCCAGGGGGGAGAATCAGCTAACTATGGCTACACCTTC
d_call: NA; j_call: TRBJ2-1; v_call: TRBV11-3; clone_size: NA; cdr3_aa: CASSLGSSRGYNEQFF; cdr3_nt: TGTGCCAGCAGCTTAGGATCGTCAAGGGGGTACAATGAGCAGTTCTTC
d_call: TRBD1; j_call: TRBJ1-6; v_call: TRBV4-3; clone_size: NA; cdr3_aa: CASSRLYRDSTNSPLHF; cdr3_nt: TGCGCCAGCAGCCGATTGTACCGGGACAGCACTAATTCACCCCTCCACTTT
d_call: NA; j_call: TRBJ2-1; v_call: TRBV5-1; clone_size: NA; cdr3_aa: CASSHGDSGTYNEQFF; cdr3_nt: TGCGCCAGCAGCCACGGGGATAGCGGAACCTACAATGAGCAGTTCTTC
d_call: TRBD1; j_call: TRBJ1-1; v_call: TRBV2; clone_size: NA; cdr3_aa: CASTPQGWGSTEAFF; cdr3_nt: TGTGCCAGCACGCCACAGGGGTGGGGTAGCACTGAAGCTTTCTTT
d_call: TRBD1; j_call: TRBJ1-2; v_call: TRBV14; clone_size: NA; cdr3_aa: CASSHTGANYGYTF; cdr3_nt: TGTGCCAGCAGCCATACAGGGGCAAACTATGGCTACACCTTC
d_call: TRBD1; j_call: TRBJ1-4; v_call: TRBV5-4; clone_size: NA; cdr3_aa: CASSSHRTGDHEKLFF; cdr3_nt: TGTGCCAGCAGCTCGCACCGGACAGGCGATCATGAAAAACTGTTTTTT
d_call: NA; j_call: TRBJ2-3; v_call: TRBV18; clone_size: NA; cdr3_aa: CASSPPAGLTDTQYF; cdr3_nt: TGTGCCAGCTCACCACCCGCGGGACTCACAGATACGCAGTATTTT
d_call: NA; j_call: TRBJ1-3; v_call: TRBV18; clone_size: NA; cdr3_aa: CASSPRSWAGSFSGNTIYF; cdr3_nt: TGTGCCAGCTCACCACGTTCTTGGGCAGGGTCGTTTTCTGGAAACACCATATATTTT
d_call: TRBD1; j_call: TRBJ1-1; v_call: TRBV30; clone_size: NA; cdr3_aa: CAWSVLELGQGGLWVTEAFF; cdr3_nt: TGTGCCTGGAGTGTATTGGAGTTGGGCCAGGGGGGTTTGTGGGTCACTGAAGCTTTCTTT
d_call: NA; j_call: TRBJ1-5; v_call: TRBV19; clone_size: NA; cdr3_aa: CASIGGAGNQPQHF; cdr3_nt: TGTGCCAGTATTGGGGGCGCTGGCAATCAGCCCCAGCATTTT
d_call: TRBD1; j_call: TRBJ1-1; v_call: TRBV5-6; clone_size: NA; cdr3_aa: CASSWGTGLNAEAFF; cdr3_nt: TGTGCCAGCAGCTGGGGGACAGGGCTGAACGCTGAAGCTTTCTTT
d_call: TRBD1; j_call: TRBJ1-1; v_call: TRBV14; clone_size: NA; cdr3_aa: CASSQDKFGDRGPVVEAFF; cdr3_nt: TGTGCCAGCAGCCAAGATAAGTTTGGGGACAGGGGGCCAGTGGTTGAAGCTTTCTTT
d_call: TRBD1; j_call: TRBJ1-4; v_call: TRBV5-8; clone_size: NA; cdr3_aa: CASSYWTGTDEKLFF; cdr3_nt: TGTGCCAGCAGCTACTGGACAGGGACAGATGAAAAACTGTTTTTT
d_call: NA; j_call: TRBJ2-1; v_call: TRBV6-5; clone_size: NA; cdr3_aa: CASSYSAAKPYNEQFF; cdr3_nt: TGTGCCAGCAGTTACTCGGCGGCCAAACCCTACAATGAGCAGTTCTTC